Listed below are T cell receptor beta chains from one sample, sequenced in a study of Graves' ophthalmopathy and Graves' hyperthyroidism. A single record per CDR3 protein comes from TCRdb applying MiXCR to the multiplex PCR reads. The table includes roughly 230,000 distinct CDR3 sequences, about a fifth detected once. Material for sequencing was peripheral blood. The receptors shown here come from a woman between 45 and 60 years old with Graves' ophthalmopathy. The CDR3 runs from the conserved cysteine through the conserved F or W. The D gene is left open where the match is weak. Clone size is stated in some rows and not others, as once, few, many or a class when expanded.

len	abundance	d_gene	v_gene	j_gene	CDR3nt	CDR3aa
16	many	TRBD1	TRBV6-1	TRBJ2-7	TGTGCCAGCAGTAAAGACCAGGGACAGAGACTTTACGAGCAGTACTTC	CASSKDQGQRLYEQYF
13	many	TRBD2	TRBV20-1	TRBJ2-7	TGCAGTGCAGGGACTAGTCCGGGCTACGAGCAGTACTTC	CSAGTSPGYEQYF
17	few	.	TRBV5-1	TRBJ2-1	TGCGCCAGCAACCCAGGAAGGGGACCGAGCTCCTACAATGAGCAGTTCTTC	CASNPGRGPSSYNEQFF
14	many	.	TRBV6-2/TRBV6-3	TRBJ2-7	TGTGCCAGCAGTCCGTGGGTGCGGTCCTACGAGCAGTACTTC	CASSPWVRSYEQYF
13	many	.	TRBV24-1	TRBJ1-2	TGTGCCACCAGTGAAGGACAGTCCCATGGCTACACCTTC	CATSEGQSHGYTF
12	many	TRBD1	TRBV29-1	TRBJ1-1	TGCAGCGTTGGGACAGGGATAACTGAAGCTTTCTTT	CSVGTGITEAFF
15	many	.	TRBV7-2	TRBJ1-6	TGTGCCAGCAGCCCCGGGGGCCGGCAGAATTCACCCCTCCACTTT	CASSPGGRQNSPLHF
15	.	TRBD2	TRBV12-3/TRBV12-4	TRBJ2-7	TGTGCCAGCAGTCCGTCTAGCGGCCTGCCCTACGAGCAGTACTTC	CASSPSSGLPYEQYF
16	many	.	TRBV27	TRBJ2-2	TGTGCCAGCAGTTTATTTAGTCAGGGGAACACCGGGGAGCTGTTTTTT	CASSLFSQGNTGELFF
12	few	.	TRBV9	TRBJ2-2	TGTGCCAGCAGCGTAGTCACCGGGGAGCTGTTTTTT	CASSVVTGELFF
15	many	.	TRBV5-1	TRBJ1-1	TGCGCCAGCACGCCGATTGATGGGGCGAACACTGAAGCTTTCTTT	CASTPIDGANTEAFF
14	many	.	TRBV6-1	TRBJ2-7	TGTGCCAGCAGTCTCCCGGGACTCCACGGCGAGCAGTACTTC	CASSLPGLHGEQYF
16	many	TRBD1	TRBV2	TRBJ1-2	TGTGCCAGCAGTGAGGGTTTGGGACAGGGGGGCTATGGCTACACCTTC	CASSEGLGQGGYGYTF
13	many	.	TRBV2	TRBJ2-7	TGTGCCAGCAGTGAACGGAGCTCCTACGAGCAGTACTTC	CASSERSSYEQYF
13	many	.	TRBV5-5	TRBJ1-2	TGTGCCAGCAGCTATGGACAGACCTATGGCTACACCTTC	CASSYGQTYGYTF
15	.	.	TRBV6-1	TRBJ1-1	TGTGCCAGCAGTGCTAGAGGGCTAGGTGGGACTGAAGCTTTCTTT	CASSARGLGGTEAFF
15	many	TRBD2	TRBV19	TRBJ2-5	TGTGCCAGTAGTAAGACTAGCGGGAGGGAAGAGACCCAGTACTTC	CASSKTSGREETQYF
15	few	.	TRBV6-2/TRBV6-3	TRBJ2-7	TGTGCCAGCAGTTACAGTGGACTAGTGGGGGCCGAGCAGTACTTC	CASSYSGLVGAEQYF
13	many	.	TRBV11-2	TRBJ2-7	TGTGCCAGCAGCCCGTCTGAACCCTACGAGCAGTACTTC	CASSPSEPYEQYF
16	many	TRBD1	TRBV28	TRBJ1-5	TGTGCCAGCAGTTTACCCGGGACAGAGTCTAGCCAGCCCCAGCATTTT	CASSLPGTESSQPQHF
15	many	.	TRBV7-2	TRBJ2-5	TGTGCCAGCAGCTTAAGCGACGGAAGACAAGAGACCCAGTACTTC	CASSLSDGRQETQYF
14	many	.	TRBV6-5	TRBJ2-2	TGTGCCAGCAGTTTTGACAGAAACACCGGGGAGCTGTTTTTT	CASSFDRNTGELFF
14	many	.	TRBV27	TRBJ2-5	TGTGCCAGCAGTTTAAGCTCGGCTCAAGAGACCCAGTACTTC	CASSLSSAQETQYF
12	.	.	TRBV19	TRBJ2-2	TGTGCCATGACCAGCGGATGGGGGGAGCTGTTTTTT	CAMTSGWGELFF
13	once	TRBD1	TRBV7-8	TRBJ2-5	TGTGCCAGCAGTCCGGACAGGATGGAGACCCAGTACTTC	CASSPDRMETQYF
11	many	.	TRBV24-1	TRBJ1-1	TGTGCCACCAGTGCTGAAAGTCAAGCTTTCTTT	CATSAESQAFF
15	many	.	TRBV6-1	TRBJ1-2	TGTGCCAGCAGTCCGGACCGTGCAGCTAACTATGGCTACACCTTC	CASSPDRAANYGYTF
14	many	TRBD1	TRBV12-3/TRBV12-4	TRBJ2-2	TGTGCCAGCTCGGGACAGATGAACACCGGGGAGCTGTTTTTT	CASSGQMNTGELFF
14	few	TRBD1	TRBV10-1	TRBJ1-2	TGCGCCAGCAGTCGAACGGACAGGGACTATGGCTACACCTTC	CASSRTDRDYGYTF
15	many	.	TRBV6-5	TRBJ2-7	TGTGCCAGCAGAGTCCAAGGACCCCAGGGCTACGAGCAGTACTTC	CASRVQGPQGYEQYF
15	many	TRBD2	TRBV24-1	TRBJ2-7	TGTGCCACCGAAGCGTGGCTAGCGGGAACCTACGAGCAGTACTTC	CATEAWLAGTYEQYF
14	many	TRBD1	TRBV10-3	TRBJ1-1	TGTGCCATCAGTGAGACGACAGGGGCCACTGAAGCTTTCTTT	CAISETTGATEAFF
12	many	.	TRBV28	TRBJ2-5	TGTGCCAGCCGCCCGCCTGGAGAGACCCAGTACTTC	CASRPPGETQYF
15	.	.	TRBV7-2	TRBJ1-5	TGTGCCAGCAGCTTATCGGGCCTCCCGAATCAGCCCCAGCATTTT	CASSLSGLPNQPQHF
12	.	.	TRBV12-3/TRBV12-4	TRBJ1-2	TGTGCCAGCAGTCTCCAGGGAATCGGCTACACCTTC	CASSLQGIGYTF
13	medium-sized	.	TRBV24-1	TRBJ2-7	TGTGCCACCAGTGATTCTTCCAGCCTTTTGTGGTACTTC	CATSDSSSLLWYF
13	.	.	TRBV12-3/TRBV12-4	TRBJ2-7	TGTGCCAGCAGCTTAGGGGGGCCTCCGGAGCAGTACTTC	CASSLGGPPEQYF
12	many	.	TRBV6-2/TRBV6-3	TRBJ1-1	TGTGCCAGCAGGAAGGCGGGGACTGAAGCTTTCTTT	CASRKAGTEAFF
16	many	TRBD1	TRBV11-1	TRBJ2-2	TGTGCCAGCAGCTCCGGCGGACAGGGGGCTACCGGGGAGCTGTTTTTT	CASSSGGQGATGELFF
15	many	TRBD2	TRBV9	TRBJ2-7	TGTGCCAGCAGCGTAGGGGCTAGCGGGAGCTACGAGCAGTACTTC	CASSVGASGSYEQYF
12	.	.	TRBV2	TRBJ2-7	TGTGCCAGCAGGAACTCCCTTTACGAGCAGTACTTC	CASRNSLYEQYF
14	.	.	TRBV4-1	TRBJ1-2	TGCGCCAGCAGCCAAGGGGCCGGTCTCTATGGCTACACCTTC	CASSQGAGLYGYTF
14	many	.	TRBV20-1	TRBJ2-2	TGCAGTGCAACCCCGGGACTTAACACCGGGGAGCTGTTTTTT	CSATPGLNTGELFF
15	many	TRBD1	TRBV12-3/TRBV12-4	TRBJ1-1	TGTGCCAGCAGATCCGACAGGGGGACGAACACTGAAGCTTTCTTT	CASRSDRGTNTEAFF
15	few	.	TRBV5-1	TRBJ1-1	TGCGCCAGCAGCCCCGGACGGGTTATGAACACTGAAGCTTTCTTT	CASSPGRVMNTEAFF
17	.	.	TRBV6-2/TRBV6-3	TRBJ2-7	TGTGCCAGCGGCGCCGCCTCTAGCGCCCCTAGCTCCTACGAGCAGTACTTC	CASGAASSAPSSYEQYF
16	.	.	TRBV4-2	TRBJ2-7	TGTGCCAGCAGCCTTGGATATTCGGGGTTAACCTACGAGCAGTACTTC	CASSLGYSGLTYEQYF
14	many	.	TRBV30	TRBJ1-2	TGTGCCTGGAGTGTACACGGGGCGCCAAATGGCTACACCTTC	CAWSVHGAPNGYTF
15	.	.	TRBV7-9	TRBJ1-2	TGTGCCAGCATCCCAACGCGGGGGGCAAACTATGGCTACACCTTC	CASIPTRGANYGYTF
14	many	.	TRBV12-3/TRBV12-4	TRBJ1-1	TGTGCCAGCAGTCTTACAGGGAGGAGCACTGAAGCTTTCTTT	CASSLTGRSTEAFF
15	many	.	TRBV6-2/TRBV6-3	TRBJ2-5	TGTGCCAGCAGTAGCCGCGGGCTCACCCAAGAGACCCAGTACTTC	CASSSRGLTQETQYF
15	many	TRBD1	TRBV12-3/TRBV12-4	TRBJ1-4	TGTGCCAGCAGTTTGAGGACAGGGGGTAATGAAAAACTGTTTTTT	CASSLRTGGNEKLFF
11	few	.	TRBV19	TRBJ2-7	TGTGCCAGTAGTATGGGTCTCGAGCAGTACTTC	CASSMGLEQYF
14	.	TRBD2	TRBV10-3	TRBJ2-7	TGTGCCATCAGACTAGCGGGAGGGAGAAGAGCGCAGTACTTC	CAIRLAGGRRAQYF
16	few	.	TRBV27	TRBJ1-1	TGTGCTAGCAGTTCCCTCGCGTTTGAGTCGGACACTGAAGCTTTCTTT	CASSSLAFESDTEAFF